This entry describes one T cell receptor (beta chain). Its antigen has not been determined. No clone much larger than this one lies a single base away; base qualities are absent. The CDR3 has 17 amino acids, counting the end cysteine and phenylalanine. The only DNA kept is the CDR3, 51 bases in frame from the first base. Per the germline V gene, SNHLY is the CDR1 and FYNNEI is the CDR2. The germline V and J ends show losses of 5 bases and 5 bases respectively, and no gene match explains 13 bases of the junction. The donors were healthy, HIV-negative adults who had no recently reported acute infections or vaccinations. Every donor was a Caucasian adult living in Nashville, Tennessee, USA. Magnetic negative selection was used to enrich CD4+ T cells, after which naive cells were positively selected on CD45RA and the negative fraction became the memory subset. Blood was collected by leukapheresis, and PBMCs were isolated by Ficoll-Histopaque density gradient centrifugation and then cryopreserved in liquid nitrogen vapor phase. Purity and quantity of every magnetically sorted T cell population were checked by analytical flow cytometry. Genomic DNA was isolated from each sorted fraction and quantified by UV absorbance on a Nanodrop 2000c.

The sample comes from a study of shared clonotypes between healthy human individuals (dated by TCRdb to the early 2020s). Some background on the complete study: The cohort comprised a couple of women and a few men aged 18 to 49 years. Each donor's leukapheresis produced roughly between roughly 0.85 and 10 billion PBMCs. Blood TCR repertoires of a handful of healthy adults were deeply sequenced to estimate repertoire size and the extent of clonotype sharing between individuals. For each donor, three plates each were used for CD4 naive and CD4 memory, two plates were used for CD8 naive, and one plate was used for CD8 memory. Different laboratories and diverse techniques were used to prepare libraries and sequence TCR repertoires, to increase sequencing depth and limit assay-specific biases.

TCR CDR3 regions were amplified from genomic DNA by multiplex PCR using the deep immunoSEQ assay. Extracted genomic DNA from each cell subset was distributed evenly across all wells of several immunoSEQ 96-well plates, and each plate was treated as a replicate. For sorted subsets, roughly 200 ng of genomic DNA, equivalent to 25,000 to 30,000 T cell genomes, went into each replicate PCR. The purified libraries were quantified using a Qubit 3.0 fluorometer, sized with a Bioanalyzer 2100, and then quantified again using the KAPA Library Quantification kit. Each immunoSEQ 96-well plate was sequenced on its own single-read 150-cycle Illumina NextSeq 550 flow cell. Processing in the source paper ran as follows. The immunoSEQ output contained only junctional sequences without quality scores, so filtering could not match that applied to full-length reads. Sequences were annotated with PyIR, a Python wrapper for IgBLAST v1.9, and V/J genes and CDR3 were assigned using IMGT germline references. Any read was removed if the V/J assignment was weak (E-value above 1e-6), the CDR3 was missing, or the read contained stop codons, out-of-frame junctions, or ambiguous translated residues. A V3J clonotype was defined by an identical inferred V gene, J gene, and CDR3 amino acid sequence. Percentage overlap between repertoires was calculated by dividing the number of shared unique clonotypes by the size of the smaller repertoire. RTK rarefaction, the Chao1 estimator, and Recon v2.1 estimates of unobserved clonotypes were used to assess repertoire richness. Generation probabilities were computed with OLGA for all TCRbeta clonotypes obtained by the gDNA method from four donors. This immuneACCESS table, as held by TCRdb, lists in-frame sequences with V and J called but not all clones. Of the missing ones, under half trace to an unresolved V gene in checked studies; the others have no known cause. That table furnishes V, J and clone size, whereas the DNA furnished D and trimming. The table for this sample lists 2,500,000 or so clones; around 90% of them were counted only once. Approximately 0.39% of the sample goes to the ten largest clones.

On the study overall, not on this receptor specifically: Even with the large sequencing depth, rarefaction of the sorted-subset datasets indicated that sequencing was incomplete. Naive subsets generally had larger estimated clonotype richness than memory subsets. Around 5% of naive CD4, 3.5% of naive CD8, approximately 2.2% of memory CD4, and about 0.4% of memory CD8 clonotypes were shared across several donors. Only blood was sampled, and tissue TCR repertoires likely differ from those in blood. Compared with non-shared clonotypes, the clonotypes found in all four sorted-subset donors had higher generation probabilities. Because the study included a small number of donors, the genetic and exposure-history diversity represented was limited. Based on pairwise subsampling, the degree of clonotype sharing among donors was expected to be affected by sequencing depth.

The sequence links TRBV2 to TRBJ2-1, and 9 junctional nucleotides match TRBD2. The sequencing sample was made of naive CD4+ T cells from PBMCs. What the cell subset or site label conveys for this sample: CD45RA+ positively selected. This clonotype originated in a man between 18 and 29 years old in good health. Some clones in this sample may be carry-over from other donors' samples. The nucleotides read TGTGCCAGCAGTCAGGATGATATGAGACTAGCGGACAATGAGCAGTTCTTC. This codes for CASSQDDMRLADNEQFF.